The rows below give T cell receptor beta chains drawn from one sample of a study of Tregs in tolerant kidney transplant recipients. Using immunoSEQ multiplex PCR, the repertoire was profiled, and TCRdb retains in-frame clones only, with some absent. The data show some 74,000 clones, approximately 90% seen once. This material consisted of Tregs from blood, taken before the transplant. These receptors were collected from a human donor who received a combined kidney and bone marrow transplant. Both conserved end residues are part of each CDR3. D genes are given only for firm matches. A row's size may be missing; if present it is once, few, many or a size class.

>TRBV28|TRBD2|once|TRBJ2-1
CASTVFGVTSGRRYEQFF
TGTGCCAGCACCGTTTTTGGCGTTACTAGCGGGAGGAGGTATGAGCAGTTCTTC
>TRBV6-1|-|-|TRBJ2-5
CASSSRLVKETQYF
TGTGCCAGCAGCAGCAGACTAGTAAAAGAGACCCAGTACTTC
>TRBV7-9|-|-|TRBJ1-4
CASKEGATNEKLFF
TGTGCCAGCAAGGAGGGGGCAACTAATGAAAAACTGTTTTTT
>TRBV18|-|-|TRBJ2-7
CASSPRPRYEQYF
TGTGCCAGCTCACCTCGACCCCGCTACGAGCAGTACTTC
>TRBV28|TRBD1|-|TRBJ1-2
CASRKQGSGYGYTF
TGTGCCAGCAGGAAACAGGGGAGTGGCTATGGCTACACCTTC
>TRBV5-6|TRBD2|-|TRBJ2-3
CASTMGLAGEGDTQYF
TGTGCCAGCACCATGGGACTAGCGGGAGAAGGAGATACGCAGTATTTT
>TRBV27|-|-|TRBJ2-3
CASSLGGPDTQYF
TGTGCCAGCAGTTTAGGAGGGCCGGATACGCAGTATTTT
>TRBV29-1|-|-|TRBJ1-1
CSVAAQSPNTEAFF
TGCAGCGTTGCAGCTCAGTCCCCGAACACTGAAGCTTTCTTT
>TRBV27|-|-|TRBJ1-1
CASSLRGTEAFF
TGTGCCAGCAGTTTAAGGGGGACTGAAGCTTTCTTT
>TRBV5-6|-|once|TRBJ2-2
CASSPRRGGGTGELFF
TGTGCCAGCAGTCCCCGGAGGGGGGGCGGAACCGGGGAGCTGTTTTTT
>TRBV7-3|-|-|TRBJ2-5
CASSLGAGETQYF
TGTGCCAGCAGCTTAGGTGCGGGGGAGACCCAGTACTTC
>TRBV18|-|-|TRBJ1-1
CASSPAKGESTEAFF
TGTGCCAGCTCACCAGCTAAGGGGGAGAGCACTGAAGCTTTCTTT
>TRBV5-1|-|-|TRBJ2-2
CASSLEGRAAGELFF
TGCGCCAGCAGCTTGGAGGGCAGGGCGGCCGGGGAGCTGTTTTTT
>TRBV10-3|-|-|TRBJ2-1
CAISEPTTGINEQFF
TGTGCCATCAGTGAGCCGACCACAGGGATCAATGAGCAGTTCTTC
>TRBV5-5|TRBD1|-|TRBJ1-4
CASSLGDRGREKLFF
TGTGCCAGCAGCTTGGGGGACAGGGGACGGGAAAAACTGTTTTTT
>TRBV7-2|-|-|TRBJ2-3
CASSRRTALGTDTQYF
TGTGCCAGCAGCCGCCGGACTGCTCTAGGGACAGATACGCAGTATTTT